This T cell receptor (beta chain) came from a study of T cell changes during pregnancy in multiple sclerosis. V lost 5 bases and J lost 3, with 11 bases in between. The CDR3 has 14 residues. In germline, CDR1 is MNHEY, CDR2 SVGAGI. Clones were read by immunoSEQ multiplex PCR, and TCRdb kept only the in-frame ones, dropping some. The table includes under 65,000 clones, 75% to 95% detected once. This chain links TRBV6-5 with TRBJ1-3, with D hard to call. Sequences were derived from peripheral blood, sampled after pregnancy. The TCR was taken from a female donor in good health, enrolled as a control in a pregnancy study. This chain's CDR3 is CASSPGRGGNTIYF. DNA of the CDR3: TGTGCCAGCAGTCCGGGTCGCGGTGGAAACACCATATATTTT.